The clone carrying this T cell receptor (beta chain) has ten or more counts. TCRdb re-analysed the 5' RACE reads in MiXCR, keeping a single row per CDR3 protein. The table shows some 200,000 distinct CDR3 sequences, with around 8% occurring only once. From germline, CDR1 is SQVTM and CDR2 ANQGSEA. V lost 4 bases and J lost 2; bases outside the gene matches: 2. The CDR3 has 15 amino acids. This record comes from a study of identical twins. This same sample was also taken into another study, of yellow fever vaccine responses in identical twins.

The chain uses TRBV29-1 and TRBJ2-1, with 13 bases matching TRBD2. Sample: memory (CD45RO+) T cells sorted from blood. This receptor was taken from a woman between 18 and 30 years old in good health. This chain's CDR3 is CSVAGTSGTYNEQFF. As DNA, the CDR3 is TGCAGCGTTGCCGGGACTAGCGGGACCTACAATGAGCAGTTCTTC.